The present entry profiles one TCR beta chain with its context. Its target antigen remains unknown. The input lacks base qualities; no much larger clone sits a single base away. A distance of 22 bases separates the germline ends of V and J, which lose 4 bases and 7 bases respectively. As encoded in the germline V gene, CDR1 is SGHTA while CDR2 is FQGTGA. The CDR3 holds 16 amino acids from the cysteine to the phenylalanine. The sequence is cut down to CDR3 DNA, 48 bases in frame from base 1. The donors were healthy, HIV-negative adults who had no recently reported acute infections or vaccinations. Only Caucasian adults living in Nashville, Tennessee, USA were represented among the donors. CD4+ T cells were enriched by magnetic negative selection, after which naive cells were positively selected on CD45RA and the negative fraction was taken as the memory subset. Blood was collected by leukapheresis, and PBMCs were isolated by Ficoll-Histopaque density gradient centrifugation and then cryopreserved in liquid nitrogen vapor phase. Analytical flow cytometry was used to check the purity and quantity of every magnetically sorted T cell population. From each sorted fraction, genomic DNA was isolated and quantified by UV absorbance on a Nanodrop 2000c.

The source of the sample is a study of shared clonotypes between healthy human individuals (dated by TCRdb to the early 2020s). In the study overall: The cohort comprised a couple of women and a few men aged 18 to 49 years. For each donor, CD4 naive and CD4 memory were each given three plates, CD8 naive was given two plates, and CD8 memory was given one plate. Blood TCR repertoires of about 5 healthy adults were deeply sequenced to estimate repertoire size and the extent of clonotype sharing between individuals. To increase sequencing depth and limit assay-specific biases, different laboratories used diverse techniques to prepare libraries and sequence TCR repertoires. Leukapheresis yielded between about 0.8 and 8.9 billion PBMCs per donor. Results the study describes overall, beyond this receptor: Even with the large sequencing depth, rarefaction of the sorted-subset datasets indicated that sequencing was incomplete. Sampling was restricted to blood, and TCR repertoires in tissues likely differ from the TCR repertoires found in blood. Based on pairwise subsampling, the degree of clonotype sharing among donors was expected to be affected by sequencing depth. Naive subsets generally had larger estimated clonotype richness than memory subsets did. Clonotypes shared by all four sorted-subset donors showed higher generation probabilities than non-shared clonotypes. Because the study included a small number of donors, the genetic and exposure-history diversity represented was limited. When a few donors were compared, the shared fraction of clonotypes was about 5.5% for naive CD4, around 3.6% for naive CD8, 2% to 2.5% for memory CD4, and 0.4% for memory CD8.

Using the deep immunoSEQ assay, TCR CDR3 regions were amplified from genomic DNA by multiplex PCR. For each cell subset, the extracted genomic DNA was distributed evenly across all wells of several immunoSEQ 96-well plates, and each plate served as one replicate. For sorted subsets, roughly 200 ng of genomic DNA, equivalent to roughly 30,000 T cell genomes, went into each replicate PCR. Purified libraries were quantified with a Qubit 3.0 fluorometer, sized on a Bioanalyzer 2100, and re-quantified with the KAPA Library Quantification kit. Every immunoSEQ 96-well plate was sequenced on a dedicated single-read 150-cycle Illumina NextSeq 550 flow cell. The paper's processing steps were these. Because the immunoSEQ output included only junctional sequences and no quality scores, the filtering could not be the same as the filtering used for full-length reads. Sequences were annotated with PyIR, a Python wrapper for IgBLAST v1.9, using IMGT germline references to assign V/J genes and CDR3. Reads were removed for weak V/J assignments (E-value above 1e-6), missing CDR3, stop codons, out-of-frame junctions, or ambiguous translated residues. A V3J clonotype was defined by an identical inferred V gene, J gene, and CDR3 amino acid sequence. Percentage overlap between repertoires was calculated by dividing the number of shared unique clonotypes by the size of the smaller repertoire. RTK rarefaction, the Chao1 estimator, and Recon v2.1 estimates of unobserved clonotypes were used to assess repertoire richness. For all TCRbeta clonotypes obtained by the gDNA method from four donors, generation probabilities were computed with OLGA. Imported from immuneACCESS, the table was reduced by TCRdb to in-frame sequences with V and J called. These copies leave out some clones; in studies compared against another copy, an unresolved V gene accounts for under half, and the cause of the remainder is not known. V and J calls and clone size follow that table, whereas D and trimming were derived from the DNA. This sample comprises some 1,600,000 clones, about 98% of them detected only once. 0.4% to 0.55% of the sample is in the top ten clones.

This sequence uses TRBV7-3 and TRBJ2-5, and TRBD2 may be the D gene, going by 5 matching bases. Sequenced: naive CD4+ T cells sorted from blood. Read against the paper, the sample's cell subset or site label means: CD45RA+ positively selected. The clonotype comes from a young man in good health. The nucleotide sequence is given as TGTGCCAGCAGCTCTACAGCAAAAACTAAAGAGGGGACCCAGTACTTC. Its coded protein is CASSSTAKTKEGTQYF.